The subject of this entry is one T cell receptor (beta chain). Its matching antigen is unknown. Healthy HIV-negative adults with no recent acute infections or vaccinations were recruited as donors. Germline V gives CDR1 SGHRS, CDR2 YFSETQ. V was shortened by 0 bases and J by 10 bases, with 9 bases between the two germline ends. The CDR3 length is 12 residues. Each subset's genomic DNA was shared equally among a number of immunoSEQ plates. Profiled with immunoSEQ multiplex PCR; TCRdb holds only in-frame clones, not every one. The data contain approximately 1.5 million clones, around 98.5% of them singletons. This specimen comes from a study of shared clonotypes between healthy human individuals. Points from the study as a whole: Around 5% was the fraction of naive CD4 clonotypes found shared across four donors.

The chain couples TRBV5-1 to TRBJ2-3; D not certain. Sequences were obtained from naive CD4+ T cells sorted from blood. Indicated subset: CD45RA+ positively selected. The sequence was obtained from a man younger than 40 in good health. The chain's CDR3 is CASSLAGMSQYF. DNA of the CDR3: TGCGCCAGCAGCTTGGCTGGTATGTCGCAGTATTTT.